Following are 30 T cell receptor beta chains from one sample sequenced in a study of shared clonotypes between healthy human individuals (dated by TCRdb to about 2020). To prepare the library, the immunoSEQ multiplex PCR assay was applied. The table was pulled from immuneACCESS by TCRdb, which kept in-frame rearrangements only. Such tables lose some clones; where checked, under half of the loss comes from unresolved V genes, and the rest has no known cause. For this sample the table gives over a million clones, of which about 80% were detected only once. Roughly 0.56% of the sample comes from the top ten. The material sequenced was memory CD4+ T cells from PBMCs. The label giving this sample's cell subset or site can be read as: CD45RA-negative fraction. The source of these receptors is a man between 18 and 35 years old in good health. Some clones in this sample may be carry-over from other donors' samples.

This clone was observed once. The chain employs TRBV1 and TRBJ2-1; TRBD2 was called by the table and not checked on the DNA. TRBV1 is an annotated pseudogene. The CDR3 totals 18 residues. CDR3 residues: CTSSHGSPGLADYNEQFF. The CDR3 coding sequence is TGCACCAGCAGCCATGGTTCTCCGGGACTAGCGGACTACAATGAGCAGTTCTTC.

Notes on this clone: This specimen includes other DNA sequences encoding the same CDR3. The chain uses TRBV29-1 and TRBJ2-7; D not certain. Trimming left V 4 bases short and J 2 bases short, with 9 bases between. The CDR3 is made up of 12 amino acids. Germline V CDR1 and CDR2: SQVTM, ANQGSEA. Here the CDR3 reads CSVVRGTYEQYF. The CDR3 nucleotides are TGCAGCGTTGTTCGCGGAACCTACGAGCAGTACTTC.

This chain joins TRBV7-9 and TRBJ2-7, with 9 bases aligning to TRBD1. This CDR3 has 14 amino acids. Germline assignment: CDR1 SEHNR and CDR2 FQNEAQ (reference sequence). Germline trimming cut 4 bases from V and 5 bases from J; bases unmatched to any gene: 6. The CDR3 sequence is CASSYGTGRNEQYF. The CDR3 DNA follows: TGTGCCAGCAGCTACGGGACAGGGAGGAACGAGCAGTACTTC.

This clone was detected ten times or more. The rearrangement links TRBV4-2 to TRBJ2-1; 9 bases map to TRBD2. The CDR3 has 16 amino acids. Germline V lookup: CDR1 LGHNA, CDR2 YNFKEQ. Unmatched junction bases numbered 7, after V lost 1 base and J lost 6 bases. CDR3 sequence (DNA): TGTGCCAGCAGCCAAGTGGGCGGGAGGGCCGTCAATGAGCAGTTCTTC. Translated: CASSQVGGRAVNEQFF.

The genes are TRBV25-1 and TRBJ1-3; weak D call: TRBD1 (6 bases). The germline V and J ends were trimmed by 3 bases and 6 bases, with 15 bases remaining between them. This CDR3 has 15 amino acids. From germline, CDR1 is MGHDK and CDR2 SYGVNS. CDR3 coding DNA: TGTGCCAGCAGTGACACAGGACAGCCCCTAAACACCATATATTTT. As protein: CASSDTGQPLNTIYF.

This clone was recorded once. The chain joins TRBV9 to TRBJ2-3; 10 nucleotides agree with TRBD2. The length of the CDR3 is 15 residues. J gave up 4 bases and V 4 bases, and 6 bases lay outside the gene matches. CDR1 and CDR2 (germline): SGDLS, YYNGEE. This chain's CDR3 is CASSFGLAVPDTQYF. The CDR3 nucleotides are TGTGCCAGCAGCTTTGGACTAGCGGTCCCAGATACGCAGTATTTT.

This clone was seen a handful of times. The rearrangement joins TRBV7-8 to TRBJ2-3, with D hard to call. With 6 bases removed from V and 4 bases from J, the gap between germline ends came to 17 bases. This CDR3 has 15 residues. Germline V gene lookup returns CDR1 SGHVS and CDR2 FQNEAQ. The CDR3 sequence is CASRPGVRSSDTQYF. The CDR3 coding sequence is TGTGCCAGCAGGCCGGGCGTCAGGTCATCAGATACGCAGTATTTT.

Note on this clone: This may come from a read error, since a much larger clone is one base off. The CDR3 nucleotides are TGTGCCAGCAGCCCGGCGACAGGGGCCTCTGGAAACACCATATATTTT. This sequence encodes CASSPATGASGNTIYF. The chain uses TRBV7-3 and TRBJ1-3, with 8 bases matching TRBD1. Trimming cost V 5 bases and J 0 bases; bases outside gene matches: 6. This CDR3 is built from 16 residues. Germline loops: CDR1 SGHTA, CDR2 FQGTGA.

The chain recombines TRBV14 with TRBJ2-2; 10 nucleotides line up with TRBD2. Germline V lookup: CDR1 SGHDN, CDR2 FVKESK. V shed 2 bases and J 6 bases; nucleotides not matched to a gene: 18. This CDR3 is 20 amino acids long. DNA of the CDR3: TGTGCCAGCAGCCAAAGGTCCCTCGGGCTAGCGGGAGAAGTGCCCGGGGAGCTGTTTTTT. The encoded protein is CASSQRSLGLAGEVPGELFF.

Details on this clone: At the DNA level, this CDR3 is encoded by other sequences in the same sample as well. CDR3 sequence: CASSLASGNTIYF. CDR3 in DNA: TGTGCCAGCAGCTTAGCGTCCGGAAACACCATATATTTT. This sequence joins TRBV7-2 and TRBJ1-3, with unresolved D. CDR1 and CDR2 (germline): SGHTA, FQGNSA. V was trimmed by 0 bases and J by 4 bases, leaving 4 bases between them. CDR3 size: 13 residues.

The gene calls are TRBV5-1 and TRBJ2-7; D call uncertain. The CDR3 is 14 residues long. Germline lookup yields CDR1 SGHRS and CDR2 YFSETQ. V was cut by 0 bases and J by 4 bases, with 11 bases left in between. The DNA of the CDR3 is TGCGCCAGCAGCTTGGTACCAAAACCTTACGAGCAGTACTTC. Translating gives CASSLVPKPYEQYF.

The chain is built from TRBV5-5 and TRBJ2-7, with D tentatively TRBD1 or TRBD2 (7 bases each). The CDR3 extends over 11 amino acids. Deletions cut 8 bases from V and 6 bases from J, with 12 bases between. Germline loops: CDR1 SGHKS, CDR2 YYEKEE (reference sequence). The CDR3 DNA is TGTGCCAGTGACAGGGAGGGCGAGCAGTACTTC. Its protein product is CASDREGEQYF.

V is TRBV7-2 and J is TRBJ2-2, with no clear D. The V gene's germline CDR1 is SGHTA and CDR2 FQGNSA. V lost 6 bases, J lost 3 bases, and 17 bases lay in between. This CDR3 comprises 16 residues. CDR3 residues: CASRPDRARDTGELFF. The CDR3 nucleotides are TGTGCCAGCAGACCCGATCGGGCCAGAGACACCGGGGAGCTGTTTTTT.

The chain uses TRBV28 and TRBJ2-1; TRBD2 matches 11 bases. Germline V gene data show CDR1 as MDHEN and CDR2 as SYDVKM. The CDR3 is made up of 22 amino acids. V was pared by 6 bases and J by 0 bases, with 22 bases of the junction left unmatched. CDR3 residues: CASRGRIGGASGRKGSYNEQFF. CDR3 bases: TGTGCCAGCAGAGGTAGGATCGGGGGGGCTAGCGGGAGGAAGGGCTCCTACAATGAGCAGTTCTTC.

The chain carries TRBV27 and TRBJ1-5, with unresolved D. Germline V CDR1 and CDR2: MNHEY, SMNVEV (reference sequence). This CDR3 has 12 amino acids. V lost 2 bases and J lost 7, with 6 bases in between. The CDR3 bases are TGTGCCAGCAGTTTACCAAAACAGCCCCAGCATTTT. Translated: CASSLPKQPQHF.

The V call is TRBV27, the J call TRBJ2-1; TRBD2 matches at 11 bases. Per the germline V gene, CDR1 is MNHEY and CDR2 is SMNVEV (reference sequence). This CDR3 comprises 14 residues. V lost 7 bases and J lost 8; bases outside the gene matches: 7. CDR3 loop: CASKVAGGPHEQFF. DNA of the CDR3: TGTGCCAGCAAGGTAGCGGGAGGGCCCCATGAGCAGTTCTTC.

This clone was picked up one time. This chain joins TRBV19 and TRBJ2-7; 7 positions agree with TRBD2. Germline V lookup: CDR1 LNHDA, CDR2 SQIVND (reference sequence). V lost 4 bases and J lost 6; bases outside the gene matches: 6. This CDR3 has 13 residues. The CDR3, as DNA: TGTGCCAGTAGTACTAGCGGAGCTCCCGAGCAGTACTTC. It encodes CASSTSGAPEQYF.

The chain uses TRBV18 and TRBJ2-3; TRBD1 matches 10 bases. This CDR3 is 16 amino acids long. Losses at the gene ends were 3 bases for V and 5 bases for J; bases not matched to a gene: 8. Per the germline V gene, CDR1 is KGHSH and CDR2 is LQKENI. CDR3 amino acids: CASSPVRTGGRDTQYF. The CDR3, as DNA: TGTGCCAGCTCACCCGTACGGACAGGGGGAAGAGATACGCAGTATTTT.

The rearrangement joins TRBV28 to TRBJ2-1; D may be TRBD2 (7 bases). Trimming pared 6 bases from V and 10 bases from J, leaving 22 bases between. CDR1 is MDHEN, CDR2 SYDVKM, per germline. The CDR3 has 15 residues. For the CDR3, the DNA is TGTGCCAGCAGCCCCCCAGGGGCGGGAGTATGGGAGCAGTTCTTC. It codes for CASSPPGAGVWEQFF. Full variable domain (rest looked up from reference TRBV28 and TRBJ2-1): DVKVTQSSRYLVKRTGEKVFLECVQDMDHENMFWYRQDPGLGLRLIYFSYDVKMKEKGDIPEGYSVSREKKERFSLILESASTNQTSMYLCASSPPGAGVWEQFFGPGTRLTVL.

V gene TRBV28 combines with J gene TRBJ2-3; D is uncertain. From germline, CDR1 is MDHEN and CDR2 SYDVKM. Trimming left V 5 bases short and J 2 bases short, with 8 bases between. This CDR3 comprises 13 residues. In nucleotides, the CDR3 is TGTGCCAGCAGTCAAGTACCCACAGATACGCAGTATTTT. It translates to CASSQVPTDTQYF.

This chain links TRBV6-1 with TRBJ1-4; TRBD1 agrees at 10 bases. Per germline, CDR1 MNHNS and CDR2 SASEGT. The V segment lost 4 bases and the J segment 8 bases; nucleotides outside the gene matches: 13. This CDR3 has 17 amino acids. The CDR3 nucleotides read TGTGCCAGCAGTGGTCCCGGGACAGGGGCTTGGAGGGAAAAACTGTTTTTT. Translated, it gives CASSGPGTGAWREKLFF.

This clone was seen ten or more times. V is TRBV2 and J is TRBJ1-1; 7 bases align to TRBD1. The CDR3 contains 14 residues. Per germline, CDR1 SNHLY and CDR2 FYNNEI. V lost 7 bases and J lost 0; bases outside the gene matches: 5. In DNA form, the CDR3 reads TGTGCCAGCAACCAACAGGGGATGAACACTGAAGCTTTCTTT. As protein: CASNQQGMNTEAFF.

This clone was counted a single time. The J gene is TRBJ1-3, the V gene TRBV9; no clear D. The V end was cut by 2 bases, the J end by 0 bases, with 9 bases between. This CDR3 comprises 15 residues. Germline V gives CDR1 SGDLS, CDR2 YYNGEE. As DNA, the CDR3 is TGTGCCAGCAGCGTCGATTCATACTCTGGAAACACCATATATTTT. Translation gives CASSVDSYSGNTIYF.

V usage is TRBV2 and J usage is TRBJ2-7; the match to TRBD1 covers 10 bases. Germline CDR1 is SNHLY and CDR2 is FYNNEI. J gave up 7 bases and V 5 bases, and 5 bases lay outside the gene matches. CDR3 length: 13 residues. CDR3 region: CASSKGQGREQYF. CDR3 nucleotide sequence: TGTGCCAGCAGTAAGGGACAGGGGAGGGAGCAGTACTTC.

This chain links TRBV14 with TRBJ2-1, with D possibly being TRBD1 or TRBD2 (6 bases each). Trimming removed 4 bases from V and 0 bases from J, with 16 bases in between. This CDR3 region has 17 residues. Germline loops: CDR1 SGHDN, CDR2 FVKESK. The CDR3 DNA is TGTGCCAGCAGCCGGGGGCCAATGGGGGGCTCCTACAATGAGCAGTTCTTC. The encoded protein is CASSRGPMGGSYNEQFF.

The V call is TRBV12-5, the J call TRBJ1-1; 7 bases are a match to TRBD1. The CDR3 has 17 amino acids. Germline lookup yields CDR1 LGHNT and CDR2 FRNRAP. Losses at the gene ends were 2 bases for V and 0 bases for J; bases not matched to a gene: 9. CDR3 sequence reads: CASGLRTGRGMNTEAFF. CDR3 nucleotides: TGTGCTAGTGGTTTGCGGACAGGAAGAGGGATGAACACTGAAGCTTTCTTT.

The genes are TRBV2 and TRBJ1-5; possibly TRBD1 for D (6 bases). V lost 3 bases and J lost 6, with 12 bases in between. CDR1 and CDR2 (germline): SNHLY, FYNNEI. This CDR3 has 14 residues. CDR3 amino acids: CASSEDSEIQPQHF. The CDR3 coding sequence is TGTGCCAGCAGTGAGGACAGTGAGATTCAGCCCCAGCATTTT.

Comment on this clone: In the same sample, other DNA sequences code for this CDR3. The V gene is TRBV15, the J gene TRBJ1-1; no clear D. CDR1 and CDR2 from the germline V gene are LNHNV and YYDKDF (reference sequence). The V end was cut by 1 base, the J end by 1 base, with 4 bases between. The CDR3 spans 13 residues. CDR3: CATSRVGNTEAFF. The DNA for the CDR3 is TGTGCCACCAGCAGAGTCGGGAACACTGAAGCTTTCTTT. The whole variable domain, remainder taken from reference TRBV15 and TRBJ1-1, is DAMVIQNPRYQVTQFGKPVTLSCSQTLNHNVMYWYQQKSSQAPKLLFHYYDKDFNNEADTPDNFQSRRPNTSFCFLDIRSPGLGDTAMYLCATSRVGNTEAFFGQGTRLTVV.

As to this clone: Other DNA sequences in this specimen translate into the identical CDR3. This chain links TRBV4-2 with TRBJ1-1; the D gene is possibly TRBD1 (6 bases). Between the trimmed V and J ends, which lost 2 bases and 4 bases, there was a span of 11 bases. The CDR3 length is 14 residues. In germline, CDR1 is LGHNA, CDR2 YNFKEQ. The CDR3 DNA reads TGTGCCAGCAGCCAAAACCGGGGGCGCACTGAAGCTTTCTTT. It yields the protein CASSQNRGRTEAFF.

J is TRBJ1-1 and V is TRBV5-6, with D unclear. This CDR3 contains 15 residues. Looked up from germline, CDR1 is SGHDT and CDR2 is YYEEEE. The V end was cut by 6 bases, the J end by 1 base, with 16 bases between. The CDR3 spells CASTSRGRRNTEAFF. In DNA, the CDR3 is TGTGCCAGCACCTCCCGAGGACGGAGGAACACTGAAGCTTTCTTT.